The 16 T cell receptor beta chains listed next were all sequenced from one sample in a study of quantifying T cell responses using KT2 cells. Background on the study: cDNA was made from DNase-treated RNA using alpha and beta constant primers.

A single-stranded UMI oligo with SP2 sequence was ligated to cDNA 3' ends. An equimolar mix of RC1.1 and RC1.2 primed the beta chain across TRBC1 and TRBC2. TCRdb redid the calling of the UMI-ligation and nested PCR reads with MiXCR, one entry per CDR3 protein. This sample yields roughly 38,000 distinct CDR3 sequences, of which approximately 15% are seen a single time; about 40% belongs to the top ten. The sequencing input was PBMCs spiked with cells of the T cell clone KT2. These receptors all stem from a human donor.

This sequence joins TRBV6-1 and TRBJ2-7; D might be TRBD2 (6 bases). The CDR3 totals 14 residues. Germline-derived CDR1 and CDR2 are MNHNS and SASEGT. Trimming cost V 2 bases and J 5 bases, with 13 bases left between them. CDR3 sequence (DNA): TGTGCCAGCAGTGAACTACTAGCCAGCCACGAGCAGTACTTC. Encoded protein: CASSELLASHEQYF.

This chain links TRBV11-2 with TRBJ2-1; 10 positions match TRBD2. This CDR3 spans 16 amino acids. Trimming cost V 3 bases and J 2 bases; bases outside gene matches: 4. Germline V lookup: CDR1 SGHAT, CDR2 FQNNGV. The CDR3 sequence: CASSFFLAGAYNEQFF. CDR3 DNA sequence: TGTGCCAGCAGCTTCTTTCTAGCGGGGGCCTACAATGAGCAGTTCTTC. The full variable domain, its missing parts supplied by reference TRBV11-2 and TRBJ2-1, is EAGVAQSPRYKIIEKRQSVAFWCNPISGHATLYWYQQILGQGPKLLIQFQNNGVVDDSQLPKDRFSAERLKGVDSTLKIQPAKLEDSAVYLCASSFFLAGAYNEQFFGPGTRLTVL.

This clonotype was counted only a few times. The genes are TRBV20-1 and TRBJ2-1; weak D call: TRBD1 (6 bases). With 2 bases removed from V and 3 bases from J, the gap between germline ends came to 17 bases. This CDR3 spans 16 amino acids. CDR1 is DFQATT, CDR2 SNEGSKA, per germline (reference sequence). CDR3 nucleotide sequence: TGCAGTGCTAGAAATGACAGGCTCGTATTCTACAATGAGCAGTTCTTC. It specifies CSARNDRLVFYNEQFF.

Ten or more counts support this clonotype. CDR3 amino acids: CASRLADSSYNEQFF. The CDR3, as DNA: TGTGCCAGCAGACTAGCGGACAGCTCCTACAATGAGCAGTTCTTC. The chain recombines TRBV7-2 with TRBJ2-1; 8 positions match TRBD2. The V segment lost 6 bases and the J segment 0 bases; nucleotides outside the gene matches: 4. Germline V gene lookup returns CDR1 SGHTA and CDR2 FQGNSA. This CDR3 comprises 15 residues.

V gene TRBV5-3 combines with J gene TRBJ2-3, with D possibly TRBD1 on 5 matching bases. TRBV5-3 is given ORF status, its function remaining uncertain. The CDR3 has 18 amino acids. Trimming stripped 2 bases from V and 6 bases from J, with 25 bases between. The CDR3 sequence: CARSFQLTDGSQGDTQYF. The CDR3 nucleotides read TGTGCCAGAAGCTTTCAATTGACGGACGGTTCCCAGGGCGATACGCAGTATTTT.

The J gene is TRBJ2-7, the V gene TRBV19; 11 bases fit TRBD1. Germline V gives CDR1 LNHDA, CDR2 SQIVND (reference sequence). V was clipped by 4 bases and J by 1 base; unmatched bases: 3. CDR3 length: 15 residues. This CDR3 reads CASSTGTGGSYEQYF. As DNA, the CDR3 is TGTGCCAGTAGTACCGGGACAGGGGGTTCCTACGAGCAGTACTTC.

The chain carries TRBV7-7 and TRBJ2-3, with D perhaps being TRBD1 or TRBD2 (7 bases each). Germline lookup yields CDR1 SSHAT and CDR2 FNYEAQ (reference sequence). Trimming removed 5 bases from V and 4 bases from J, with 16 bases in between. The CDR3 sequence is 15 residues long. The CDR3: CASSPGGGIPDTQYF. For the CDR3, the DNA is TGTGCCAGCAGCCCAGGGGGGGGAATCCCAGATACGCAGTATTTT.

This clonotype was recorded a few times. J is TRBJ2-3 and V is TRBV24-1; 10 bases match TRBD1. With V trimmed by 3 bases and J by 5 bases, 4 bases remained unmatched. Germline CDR1 and CDR2: KGHDR and SFDVKD. This CDR3 comprises 15 residues. Here the CDR3 DNA reads TGTGCCACCAGTGATCCCGGGACAGGGGAAGATACGCAGTATTTT. This codes for CATSDPGTGEDTQYF.

The CDR3 coding sequence is TGCAGTGCCCCGGCCGGGCGGGAGATTGATGAGCAGTACTTC. It yields the protein CSAPAGREIDEQYF. The chain uses TRBV20-1 and TRBJ2-7, with 7 nucleotides matching TRBD2. This CDR3 is 14 amino acids long. Germline V gene data show CDR1 as DFQATT and CDR2 as SNEGSKA (reference sequence). The ends lost 6 bases at V and 7 bases at J; junction bases unmatched: 15.

V and J are TRBV6-5 and TRBJ1-2, with unresolved D. V lost 0 bases and J 1 base, leaving 18 bases between the germline ends. The germline gives CDR1 MNHEY, CDR2 SVGAGI. CDR3 size: 18 residues. Written as DNA, the CDR3 is TGTGCCAGCAGTTACTCGATTTCCCAGAAAATTATTAACTATGGCTACACCTTC. It translates to CASSYSISQKIINYGYTF.

The chain carries TRBV5-4 and TRBJ2-5; 8 nucleotides agree with TRBD2. Germline-derived CDR1 and CDR2 are SGHNT and YYREEE (reference sequence). J gave up 1 base and V 3 bases, and 14 bases lay outside the gene matches. The CDR3 runs 18 residues. CDR3 sequence reads: CASSSPSFYGGGQETQYF. DNA of the CDR3: TGTGCCAGCAGCTCCCCTAGTTTTTACGGGGGGGGCCAAGAGACCCAGTACTTC.

The rearrangement links TRBV12-3 or TRBV12-4 to TRBJ2-3; D may be TRBD2 (5 bases). The germline V and J ends were trimmed by 5 bases and 5 bases, with 20 bases remaining between them. The CDR3 has 16 residues. The CDR3 nucleotides read TGTGCCAGCAGTGGGTCCCTTTCCGGGGTAGGAGATACGCAGTATTTT. This encodes CASSGSLSGVGDTQYF.

This clonotype appeared a few times. The V and J genes are TRBV3-1 and TRBJ2-3; 9 bases fit TRBD2. Trimming removed 2 bases from V and 3 bases from J; junction bases left unmatched: 15. The CDR3 contains 19 residues. The V gene's germline CDR1 is LGHDT and CDR2 YNNKEL (reference sequence). The CDR3 spells CASSQFFSSGRRGTDTQYF. CDR3 coding DNA: TGTGCCAGCAGCCAATTTTTTAGTAGCGGGAGAAGGGGTACAGATACGCAGTATTTT.

This clonotype was seen ten or more times. The CDR3 reads CSARDLGQAEETQYF. CDR3 DNA: TGCAGTGCTAGAGATCTGGGACAGGCCGAAGAGACCCAGTACTTC. The chain is built from TRBV20-1 and TRBJ2-5; 8 bases line up with TRBD1. Germline loops: CDR1 DFQATT, CDR2 SNEGSKA (reference sequence). This CDR3 is 15 amino acids long. Trimming took 0 bases from V and 3 from J; bases not matched to a gene: 6.

This clonotype was picked up a small number of times. V usage is TRBV6-2 or TRBV6-3 and J usage is TRBJ2-5; D is uncertain. The CDR3 spans 13 residues. The V end was cut by 8 bases, the J end by 0 bases, with 10 bases between. Germline-derived CDR1 and CDR2 are MNHEY and SVGEGT. CDR3 in DNA: TGTGCCAGCCTGGAACTGTACCAAGAGACCCAGTACTTC. It translates to CASLELYQETQYF.

There are a few counts of this clonotype. The gene calls are TRBV7-6 and TRBJ1-2, with D perhaps matching TRBD1 (6 bases). Per germline, CDR1 SGHVS and CDR2 FNYEAQ. The CDR3 spans 13 residues. The V gene lost 5 bases and the J gene lost 11 bases, with 18 bases spanning the gap. The CDR3 coding sequence is TGTGCCAGCAGCCCCTGGGACACAAATGAGTACACCTTC. Its protein is CASSPWDTNEYTF.